The TCR beta chain under discussion was sequenced for a study of CD8 T cells in ankylosing spondylitis. This CDR3 has 15 amino acids. CDR1 and CDR2 (germline): MNHEY, SMNVEV (reference sequence). J gave up 5 bases and V 5 bases, and 3 bases lay outside the gene matches. The sample holds a few counts of this clonotype. What it binds is not known. General observations from the study: What appeared characteristic of ankylosing spondylitis blood was a TCR beta motif of fewer than ten highly homologous variants. Some of these motif variants have turned up before, in reports on reactive arthritis synovial fluid and blood.

Quantitative 5'-RACE with molecular barcodes was used to make the TCR beta libraries. Using its own MiXCR run on the 5' RACE reads, TCRdb lists one record per CDR3 protein. The sample holds 300,000 to 400,000 distinct CDR3 sequences, roughly 12% seen once. The V gene is TRBV27, the J gene TRBJ2-5; 15 nucleotides align to TRBD2. Sample: blood, either unsorted or a sorted T cell fraction (not recorded which). This receptor was taken from a female donor with ankylosing spondylitis or in good health (not recorded which). CDR3 sequence (DNA): TGTGCCAGCAGTGCCGGGACTAGCGGGAGGGAGACCCAGTACTTC. Translating it yields CASSAGTSGRETQYF.